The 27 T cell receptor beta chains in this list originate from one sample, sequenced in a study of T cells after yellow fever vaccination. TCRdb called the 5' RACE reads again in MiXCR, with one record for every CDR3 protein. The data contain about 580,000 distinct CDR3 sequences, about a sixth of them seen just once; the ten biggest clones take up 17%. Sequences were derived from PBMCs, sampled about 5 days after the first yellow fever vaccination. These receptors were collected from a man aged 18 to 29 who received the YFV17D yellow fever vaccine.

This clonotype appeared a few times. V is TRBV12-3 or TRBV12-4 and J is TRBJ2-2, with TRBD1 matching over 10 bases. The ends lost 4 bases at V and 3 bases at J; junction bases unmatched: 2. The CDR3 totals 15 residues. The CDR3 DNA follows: TGTGCCAGCAGTTGGACAGGGGGTGACACCGGGGAGCTGTTTTTT. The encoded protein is CASSWTGGDTGELFF.

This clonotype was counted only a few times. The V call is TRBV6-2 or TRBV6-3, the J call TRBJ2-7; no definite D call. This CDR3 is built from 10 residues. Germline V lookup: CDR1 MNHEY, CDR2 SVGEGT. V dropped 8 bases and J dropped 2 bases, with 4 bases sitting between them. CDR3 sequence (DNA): TGTGCCAGCGGTACCTACGAGCAGTACGTC. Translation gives CASGTYEQYV.

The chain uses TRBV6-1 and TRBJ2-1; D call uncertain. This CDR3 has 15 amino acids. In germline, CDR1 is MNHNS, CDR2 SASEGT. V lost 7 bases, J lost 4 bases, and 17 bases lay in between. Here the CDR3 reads CASIPPYGQYNEQFF. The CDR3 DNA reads TGTGCCAGCATCCCTCCTTATGGCCAGTACAATGAGCAGTTCTTC.

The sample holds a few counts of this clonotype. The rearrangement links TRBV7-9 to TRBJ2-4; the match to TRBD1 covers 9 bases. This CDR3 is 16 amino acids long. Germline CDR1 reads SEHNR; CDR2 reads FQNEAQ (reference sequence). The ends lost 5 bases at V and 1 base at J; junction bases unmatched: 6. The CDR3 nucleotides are TGTGCCAGCAGCCAGGAGGACAGGGGCGCCAAAAACATTCAGTACTTC. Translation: CASSQEDRGAKNIQYF.

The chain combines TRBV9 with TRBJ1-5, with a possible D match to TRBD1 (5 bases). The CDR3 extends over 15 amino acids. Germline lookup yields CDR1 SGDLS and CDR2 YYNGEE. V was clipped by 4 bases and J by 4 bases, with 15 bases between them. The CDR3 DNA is TGTGCCAGCAGCCCCTATAGCGGGGGAAATCAGCCCCAGCATTTT. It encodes CASSPYSGGNQPQHF.

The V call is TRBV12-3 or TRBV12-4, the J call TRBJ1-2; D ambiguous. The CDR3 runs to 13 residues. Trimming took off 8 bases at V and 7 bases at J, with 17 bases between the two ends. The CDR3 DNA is TGTGCCAGCGGCCCCGCGAGGGCGGTTGGCTACACCTTC. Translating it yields CASGPARAVGYTF.

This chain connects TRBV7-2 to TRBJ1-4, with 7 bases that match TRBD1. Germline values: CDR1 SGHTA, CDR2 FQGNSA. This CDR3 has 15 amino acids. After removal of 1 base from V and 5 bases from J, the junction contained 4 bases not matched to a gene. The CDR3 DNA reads TGTGCCAGCAGCTTAGGAATAGGGGGCAATGAAAAACTGTTTTTT. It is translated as CASSLGIGGNEKLFF.

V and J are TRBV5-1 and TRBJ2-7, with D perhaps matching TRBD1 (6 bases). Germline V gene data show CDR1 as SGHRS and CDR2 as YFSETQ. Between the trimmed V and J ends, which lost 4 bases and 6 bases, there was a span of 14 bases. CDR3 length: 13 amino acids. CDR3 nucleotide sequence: TGCGCCAGCAGCCCACAGGGATACGGCGAGCAGTACTTC. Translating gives CASSPQGYGEQYF.

The CDR3 region has the DNA TGTGCCAGCAGCTCGCCCGCAACCACCTACGAGCAGTACGTC. Encoded protein: CASSSPATTYEQYV. The chain links TRBV28 to TRBJ2-7; D remains unclear. The CDR3 has 14 residues. Per the germline V gene, CDR1 is MDHEN and CDR2 is SYDVKM. Trimming shortened V by 6 bases and J by 2 bases, and 14 bases separated the two germline ends.

CDR3 in DNA: TGTGCCAGCTCACCAGGGGCCATTAACTATGGCTACACCTTC. Translating gives CASSPGAINYGYTF. V and J are TRBV18 and TRBJ1-2, with D perhaps TRBD1 (5 bases). Trimming stripped 2 bases from V and 1 base from J, with 8 bases between. The germline V gene has CDR1 KGHSH and CDR2 LQKENI. The CDR3 has 14 amino acids.

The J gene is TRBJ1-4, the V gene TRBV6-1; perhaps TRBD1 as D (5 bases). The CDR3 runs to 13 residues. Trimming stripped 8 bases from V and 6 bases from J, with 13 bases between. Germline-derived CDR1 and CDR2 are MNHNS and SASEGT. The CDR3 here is CASAAGVYEKLFF. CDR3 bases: TGTGCCAGCGCGGCGGGGGTTTATGAAAAACTGTTTTTT.

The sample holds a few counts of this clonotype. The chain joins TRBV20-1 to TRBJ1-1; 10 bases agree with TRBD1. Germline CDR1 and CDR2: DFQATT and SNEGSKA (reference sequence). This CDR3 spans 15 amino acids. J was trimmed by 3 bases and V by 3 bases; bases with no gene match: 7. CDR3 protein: CSARGQGRLYTEAFF. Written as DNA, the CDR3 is TGCAGTGCTAGGGGACAGGGGCGATTGTACACTGAAGCTTTCTTT.

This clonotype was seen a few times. The CDR3 bases are TGCGCCAGCAGTATTACGTCCAATCAGCCCCAGCATTTT. It codes for CASSITSNQPQHF. This sequence joins TRBV4-3 and TRBJ1-5; D call uncertain. The V and J ends lost 6 bases and 3 bases respectively, with 9 bases between them. The CDR3 sequence is 13 residues long. Germline V gene lookup returns CDR1 LGHNA and CDR2 YSLEER.

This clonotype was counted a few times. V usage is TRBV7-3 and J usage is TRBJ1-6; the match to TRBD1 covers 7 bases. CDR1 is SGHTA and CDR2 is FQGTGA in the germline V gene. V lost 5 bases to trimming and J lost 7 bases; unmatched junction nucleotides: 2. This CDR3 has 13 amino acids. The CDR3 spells CASSTGVNSPLHF. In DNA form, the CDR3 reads TGTGCCAGCAGCACAGGGGTAAATTCACCCCTCCACTTT.

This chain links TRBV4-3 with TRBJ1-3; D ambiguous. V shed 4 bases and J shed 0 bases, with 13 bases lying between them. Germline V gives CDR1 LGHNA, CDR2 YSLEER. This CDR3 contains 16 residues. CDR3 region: CASSLMDWASGNTIYF. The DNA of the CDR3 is TGCGCCAGCAGCCTCATGGACTGGGCCTCTGGAAACACCATATATTTT.

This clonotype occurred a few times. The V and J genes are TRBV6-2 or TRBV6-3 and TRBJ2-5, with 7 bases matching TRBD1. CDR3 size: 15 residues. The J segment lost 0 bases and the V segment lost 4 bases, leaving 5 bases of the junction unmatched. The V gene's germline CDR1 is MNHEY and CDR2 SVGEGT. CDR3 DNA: TGTGCCAGCAGTTCCGGGACAGTGTACCAAGAGACCCAGTACTTC. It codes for CASSSGTVYQETQYF.

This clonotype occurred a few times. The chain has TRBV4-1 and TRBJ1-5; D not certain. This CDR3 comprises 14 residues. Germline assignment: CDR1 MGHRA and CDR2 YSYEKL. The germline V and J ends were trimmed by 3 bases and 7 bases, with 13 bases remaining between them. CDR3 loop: CASSHGLPNQPQHF. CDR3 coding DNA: TGCGCCAGCAGCCACGGACTCCCGAACCAGCCCCAGCATTTT.

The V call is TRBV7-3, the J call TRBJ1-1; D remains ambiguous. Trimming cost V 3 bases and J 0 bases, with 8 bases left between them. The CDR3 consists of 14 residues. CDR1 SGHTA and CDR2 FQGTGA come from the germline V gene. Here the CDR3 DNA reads TGTGCCAGCAGCTTGAATCGGCTGAACACTGAAGCTTTCTTT. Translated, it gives CASSLNRLNTEAFF.

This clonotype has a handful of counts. CDR3 protein: CASSRRGRGTEAFF. Here the CDR3 DNA reads TGTGCCAGCAGCCGCAGGGGAAGGGGGACTGAAGCTTTCTTT. The genes are TRBV11-2 and TRBJ1-1; D is perhaps TRBD1 (6 bases). V dropped 5 bases and J dropped 5 bases, with 15 bases sitting between them. CDR3 length: 14 amino acids. CDR1 and CDR2 (germline): SGHAT, FQNNGV.

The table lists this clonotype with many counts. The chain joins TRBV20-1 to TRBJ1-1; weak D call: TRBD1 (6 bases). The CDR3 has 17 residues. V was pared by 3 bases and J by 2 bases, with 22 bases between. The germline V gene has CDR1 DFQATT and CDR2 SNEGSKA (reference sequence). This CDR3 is CSARGWGLDNLNTEAFF. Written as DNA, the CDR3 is TGCAGTGCTAGGGGGTGGGGGCTCGATAATTTAAACACTGAAGCTTTCTTT.

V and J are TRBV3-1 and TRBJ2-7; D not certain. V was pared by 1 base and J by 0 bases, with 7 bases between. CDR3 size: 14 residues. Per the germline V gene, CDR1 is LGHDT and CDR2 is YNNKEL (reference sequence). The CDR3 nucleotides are TGTGCCAGCAGCCAAGTAGGGCACTCCTACGAGCAGTACTTC. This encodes CASSQVGHSYEQYF.

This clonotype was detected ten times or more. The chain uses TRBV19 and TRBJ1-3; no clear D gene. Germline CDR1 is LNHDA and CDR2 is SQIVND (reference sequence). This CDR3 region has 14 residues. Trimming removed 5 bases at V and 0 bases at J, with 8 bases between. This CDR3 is CASSVTRSGNTIYF. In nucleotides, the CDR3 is TGTGCCAGTAGTGTGACCCGCTCTGGAAACACCATATATTTT.

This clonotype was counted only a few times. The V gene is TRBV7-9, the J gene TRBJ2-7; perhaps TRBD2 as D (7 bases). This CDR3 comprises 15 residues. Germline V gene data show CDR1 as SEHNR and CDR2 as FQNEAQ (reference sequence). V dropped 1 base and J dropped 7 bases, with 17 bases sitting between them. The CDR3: CASSLDAGAAREQYF. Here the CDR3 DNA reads TGTGCCAGCAGCTTAGACGCGGGGGCAGCGCGGGAGCAGTACTTC. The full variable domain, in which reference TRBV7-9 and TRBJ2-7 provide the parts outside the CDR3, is DTGVSQNPRHKITKRGQNVTFRCDPISEHNRLYWYRQTLGQGPEFLTYFQNEAQLEKSRLLSDRFSAERPKGSFSTLEIQRTEQGDSAMYLCASSLDAGAAREQYFGPGTRLTVT.

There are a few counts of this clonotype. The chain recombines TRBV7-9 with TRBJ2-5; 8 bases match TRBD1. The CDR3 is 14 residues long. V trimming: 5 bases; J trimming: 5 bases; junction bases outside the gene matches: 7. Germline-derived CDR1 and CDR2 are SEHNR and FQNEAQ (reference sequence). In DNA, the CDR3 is TGTGCCAGCAGCCGGACAGGGCTCCGTGAGACCCAGTACTTC. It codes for CASSRTGLRETQYF.

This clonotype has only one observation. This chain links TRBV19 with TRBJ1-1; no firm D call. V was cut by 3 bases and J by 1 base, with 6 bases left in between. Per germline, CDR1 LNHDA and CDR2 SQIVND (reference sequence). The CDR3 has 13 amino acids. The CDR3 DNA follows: TGTGCCAGTAGTATGGGCGGGAACACTGAAGCTTTCTTT. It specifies CASSMGGNTEAFF.

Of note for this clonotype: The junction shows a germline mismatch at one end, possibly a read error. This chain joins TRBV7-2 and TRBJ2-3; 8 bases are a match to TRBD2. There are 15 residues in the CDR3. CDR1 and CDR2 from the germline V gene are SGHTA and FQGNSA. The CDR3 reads CASRLAGPSTDTQYF. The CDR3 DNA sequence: TGTGCCAGCAGATTAGCGGGGCCCTCCACAGATACGCAGTATTTT.

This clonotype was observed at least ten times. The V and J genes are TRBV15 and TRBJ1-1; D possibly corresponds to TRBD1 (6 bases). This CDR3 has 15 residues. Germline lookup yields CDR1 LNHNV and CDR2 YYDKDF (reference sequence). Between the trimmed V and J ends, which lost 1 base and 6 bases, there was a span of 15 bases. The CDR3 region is CATSRGGGGNPEAFF. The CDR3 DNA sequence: TGTGCCACCAGCAGAGGGGGAGGGGGTAACCCTGAAGCTTTCTTT. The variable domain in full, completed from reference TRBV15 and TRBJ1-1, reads DAMVIQNPRYQVTQFGKPVTLSCSQTLNHNVMYWYQQKSSQAPKLLFHYYDKDFNNEADTPDNFQSRRPNTSFCFLDIRSPGLGDTAMYLCATSRGGGGNPEAFFGQGTRLTVV.